Included here is one T cell receptor beta chain sequence, with context. Its antigen is unknown. PCR was performed using 60 Vbeta and 13 Jbeta primers. The protocol was immunoSEQ multiplex PCR, while the TCRdb copy is restricted to in-frame clones and leaves out a portion. The sample gives just over 150,000 clones, about 85% of which show up once; about 2% is in the top ten. This record belongs to a study of cytomegalovirus exposure and HLA in healthy donors. Study details: Roughly 80% of some 390 genotyped donors fell in the Caucasian-associated ancestry cluster.

Notes on the study in general: V segments that were indistinguishable, TRBV6-2 and TRBV6-3 among them, were omitted from analysis.

The V gene's germline CDR1 is SEHNR and CDR2 FQNEAQ (reference sequence). Deletions cut 7 bases from V and 10 bases from J, with 14 bases between. The CDR3 runs to 12 residues. The chain joins TRBV7-9 to TRBJ2-1; D uncertain. Sequencing was done on a sample of PBMCs. The receptor's source is a man between 18 and 29 years old in good health and CMV-seropositive. CDR3 sequence (DNA): TGTGCCAGCACCACCGGTGGCGGCGAGCAGTTCTTC. This translates into CASTTGGGEQFF.